This paragraph reports one T cell receptor beta chain. Methods used by the authors: Researchers report that nucleated cell counts were estimated from reference gene primer amplification. Assay: immunoSEQ multiplex PCR; the TCRdb copy retains only in-frame clones and omits some. D and trimming were read from the DNA, whereas the V and J calls and clone size are those reported in that table. Altogether 87,000 or so clones are present, 80% to 90% being singletons, with the ten largest covering 4.9%. This record belongs to a study of blood T cell repertoires in COVID-19. Whole-study context: Researchers got acute and convalescent COVID-19 samples from the United States, Italy and Spain. From T cells, B-cell-depleted T cells, or PBMCs came the material, which was cDNA or gDNA.

This CDR3 is 17 amino acids long. V dropped 5 bases and J dropped 8; count of bases not matched to a gene: 17. The germline CDR1 and CDR2 sequences are SGHTA and FQGNSA. Input material: peripheral blood. The clonotype was recovered from a woman aged 80 or over with acute or convalescent COVID-19. The V and J genes are TRBV7-2 and TRBJ1-4, with 7 bases matching TRBD1. The CDR3 here is CASSRDTRGRDGEKLFF. For the CDR3, the DNA is TGTGCCAGCAGCAGAGATACGAGGGGGCGAGATGGCGAAAAACTGTTTTTT. Filled out from reference TRBV7-2 and TRBJ1-4, the complete variable domain reads GAGVSQSPSNKVTEKGKDVELRCDPISGHTALYWYRQSLGQGLEFLIYFQGNSAPDKSGLPSDRFSAERTGGSVSTLTIQRTQQEDSAVYLCASSRDTRGRDGEKLFFGSGTQLSVL.